One T cell receptor (beta chain) is described in this entry. An end of the junction differs from the germline gene, which may be a read error. This record belongs to a study of technical replicates of blood from several donors. The CDR3 sequence is 12 residues long. Germline assignment: CDR1 LNHDA and CDR2 SQIVND (reference sequence). Here immunoSEQ multiplex PCR was the method, and the copy in TCRdb shows in-frame clones only, minus some. Of tens of thousands of clones listed, around 91% are singletons. Sequencing was done on a sample of PBMCs. The chain is built from TRBV19 and TRBJ1-1; 7 nucleotides line up with TRBD1. This TCR was recovered from a human donor in good health. Some clones in this sample may be carry-over from other donors' samples. CDR3 sequence: CASSIVGTAPLF. Here the CDR3 DNA reads TGTGCCAGTAGTATAGTTGGGACAGCACCTCTCTTT.